This TCR beta chain was sequenced in a study of T cell changes during pregnancy in multiple sclerosis. The CDR3 totals 14 residues. Trimming removed 5 bases at V and 7 bases at J, with 17 bases between. CDR1 SNHLY and CDR2 FYNNEI come from the germline V gene. Measured with immunoSEQ multiplex PCR; TCRdb has only the in-frame clones, and not every one. Here the sample spans under 100,000 clones, 94% being singletons. The clonotype was recovered from a female donor with multiple sclerosis, enrolled in a pregnancy study. The chain recombines TRBV2 with TRBJ1-2; D is unresolved. The specimen comprised peripheral blood, sampled in the third trimester of pregnancy. CDR3 nucleotides: TGTGCCAGCAGTCCACGGGGAGGTGCTGGTGGCTACACCTTC. It translates to CASSPRGGAGGYTF.